The 17 T cell receptor beta chains below all came from one sample that was sequenced in a study of CD8 T cells in ankylosing spondylitis. TCRdb reprocessed the 5' RACE reads with MiXCR, giving one entry per CDR3 protein. Of just over 150,000 distinct CDR3 sequences listed, around 17% are singletons. What was sequenced was blood, either unsorted or a sorted T cell fraction (not recorded which). These receptor sequences come from a male donor with ankylosing spondylitis or in good health (not recorded which).

This clonotype came up many times. The chain combines TRBV15 with TRBJ1-2, with no clear D. Per the germline V gene, CDR1 is LNHNV and CDR2 is YYDKDF (reference sequence). Trimming took off 5 bases at V and 8 bases at J, with 18 bases between the two ends. The CDR3 is 14 residues long. This chain's CDR3 is CATSGRKDSSGYTF. The CDR3 nucleotides are TGTGCCACCAGCGGACGTAAAGACTCGAGCGGCTACACCTTC.

This clonotype was observed many times. The chain joins TRBV13 to TRBJ2-1, with TRBD2 identical over 11 bases. V trimming: 3 bases; J trimming: 3 bases; junction bases outside the gene matches: 1. Germline CDR1 and CDR2: PRHDT and FYEKMQ (reference sequence). This CDR3 region has 15 residues. The CDR3 protein is CASSLTSGNYNEQFF. The CDR3 DNA follows: TGTGCCAGCAGCTTGACTAGCGGGAACTACAATGAGCAGTTCTTC. The entire variable domain, with the rest obtained from reference TRBV13 and TRBJ2-1, is as follows: AAGVIQSPRHLIKEKRETATLKCYPIPRHDTVYWYQQGPGQDPQFLISFYEKMQSDKGSIPDRFSAQQFSDYHSELNMSSLELGDSALYFCASSLTSGNYNEQFFGPGTRLTVL.

A few counts support this clonotype. This rearrangement joins TRBV7-9 to TRBJ2-4, with TRBD1 matching 8 bases. The CDR3 is made up of 15 amino acids. The germline CDR1 and CDR2 sequences are SEHNR and FQNEAQ (reference sequence). Trimming at V came to 5 bases and at J to 0 bases, leaving 3 bases not matched to a gene. The CDR3 loop reads CASSATGGAKNIQYF. CDR3 DNA: TGTGCCAGCAGCGCTACAGGGGGAGCCAAAAACATTCAGTACTTC.

This clonotype has just a few counts. The chain carries TRBV10-2 and TRBJ2-7; possible D gene TRBD1, 6 bases. There are 16 residues in the CDR3. V was trimmed by 2 bases and J by 3 bases, leaving 17 bases between them. CDR1 and CDR2 from the germline V gene are WSHSY and SAAADI. DNA for the CDR3: TGCGCCAGCAGTGAGGGGGCAGGGGAGTACTACTACGAGCAGTACTTC. The encoded protein is CASSEGAGEYYYEQYF.

This clonotype was seen a few times. The gene calls are TRBV24-1 and TRBJ2-2, with D tentatively TRBD2 (6 bases). The CDR3 sequence is 15 residues long. Germline CDR1 KGHDR, CDR2 SFDVKD. V lost 5 bases and J lost 7, with 16 bases in between. The CDR3 DNA reads TGTGCCACCAGTGCAGGGCAGTTCGGGGGCGGGGAGCTGTTTTTT. Translation gives CATSAGQFGGGELFF.

This clonotype was seen ten or more times. J is TRBJ2-1 and V is TRBV5-1; 12 bases are a match to TRBD2. Germline CDR1 SGHRS, CDR2 YFSETQ. This CDR3 region has 16 residues. Trimming removed 3 bases from V and 0 bases from J; junction bases left unmatched: 1. CDR3 protein: CASSSTSGSSYNEQFF. In DNA form, the CDR3 reads TGCGCCAGCAGCTCGACTAGCGGGAGCTCCTACAATGAGCAGTTCTTC.

In its sample, this clonotype was seen a few times. The chain combines TRBV20-1 with TRBJ1-1; a weak D match, TRBD1 (6 bases). The CDR3 consists of 14 residues. Trimming removed 1 base from V and 6 bases from J, with 15 bases in between. The germline V gene has CDR1 DFQATT and CDR2 SNEGSKA (reference sequence). In nucleotides, the CDR3 is TGCAGTGCTAGAGCCCTACAGGGTTCCCCTGAAGCTTTCTTT. Its protein is CSARALQGSPEAFF.

There are many counts of this clonotype. This rearrangement joins TRBV9 to TRBJ2-2; 9 nucleotides line up with TRBD2. The CDR3 spans 18 residues. In germline, CDR1 is SGDLS, CDR2 YYNGEE. The junction had 8 bases not matched to a gene; V was cut back by 0 bases and J by 2 bases. CDR3 sequence reads: CASSVVGGGTSNTGELFF. DNA for the CDR3: TGTGCCAGCAGCGTAGTAGGAGGAGGGACTAGCAACACCGGGGAGCTGTTTTTT. The variable domain in full, completed from reference TRBV9 and TRBJ2-2, reads DSGVTQTPKHLITATGQRVTLRCSPRSGDLSVYWYQQSLDQGLQFLIQYYNGEERAKGNILERFSAQQFPDLHSELNLSSLELGDSALYFCASSVVGGGTSNTGELFFGEGSRLTVL.

This clonotype has a handful of counts. The V call is TRBV10-3, the J call TRBJ2-7, with D tentatively TRBD1 (6 bases). CDR1 and CDR2 (germline): ENHRY, SYGVKD. The CDR3 has 11 amino acids. V lost 8 bases, J lost 6 bases, and 11 bases lay in between. Here the CDR3 DNA reads TGTGCCATCCTAACAGGGACCGAGCAGTACTTC. Translation gives CAILTGTEQYF.

V usage is TRBV9 and J usage is TRBJ1-2, with D unresolved. V dropped 0 bases and J dropped 3 bases, with 9 bases sitting between them. The germline V gene has CDR1 SGDLS and CDR2 YYNGEE. CDR3 size: 14 residues. DNA of the CDR3: TGTGCCAGCAGCGTAGGTTCGGCCGACTATGGCTACACCTTC. Protein: CASSVGSADYGYTF.

Ten or more counts support this clonotype. At one end the junction does not follow the germline gene, possibly because of a read error. V usage is TRBV7-6 and J usage is TRBJ2-1; D gene unclear. The germline V gene encodes CDR1 SGHVS and CDR2 FNYEAQ. CDR3 length: 13 amino acids. The CDR3 loop is CASSFSSHNEQFF. As DNA, the CDR3 is TGTGCCAGCAGCTTTAGCTCCCACAATGAGCAGTTCTTC.

This sequence joins TRBV27 and TRBJ2-1; 14 nucleotides match TRBD2. In germline, CDR1 is MNHEY, CDR2 SMNVEV (reference sequence). Germline trimming cut 6 bases from V and 4 bases from J; bases unmatched to any gene: 5. The CDR3 length is 16 residues. The CDR3 region is CASSGTSGSRYNEQFF. The CDR3 coding sequence is TGTGCCAGCAGCGGGACTAGCGGGAGTCGTTACAATGAGCAGTTCTTC.

The chain is built from TRBV28 and TRBJ1-3, with D possibly being TRBD1 (6 bases). Germline values: CDR1 MDHEN, CDR2 SYDVKM. This CDR3 has 16 amino acids. V gave up 8 bases and J gave up 0 bases, with 17 bases separating them. In DNA form, the CDR3 reads TGTGCCAGCGGCTCGACAGGATTCTACTCTGGAAACACCATATATTTT. Amino acids: CASGSTGFYSGNTIYF. Drawing the rest from reference TRBV28 and TRBJ1-3, the complete variable domain is DVKVTQSSRYLVKRTGEKVFLECVQDMDHENMFWYRQDPGLGLRLIYFSYDVKMKEKGDIPEGYSVSREKKERFSLILESASTNQTSMYLCASGSTGFYSGNTIYFGEGSWLTVV.

This chain connects TRBV28 to TRBJ2-1; 7 bases align to TRBD1. In germline, CDR1 is MDHEN, CDR2 SYDVKM. The CDR3 totals 18 residues. Germline trimming cut 10 bases from V and 6 bases from J; bases unmatched to any gene: 24. The CDR3: CAISPWTGPGVFFNEQFF. The DNA of the CDR3 is TGTGCCATCAGCCCCTGGACAGGACCGGGCGTGTTTTTCAATGAGCAGTTCTTC. The variable domain in full, with the rest retrieved from reference TRBV28 and TRBJ2-1, is DVKVTQSSRYLVKRTGEKVFLECVQDMDHENMFWYRQDPGLGLRLIYFSYDVKMKEKGDIPEGYSVSREKKERFSLILESASTNQTSMYLCAISPWTGPGVFFNEQFFGPGTRLTVL.

CDR3 amino acids: CASSPVAGGVSSYEQYF. Written as DNA, the CDR3 is TGTGCCAGCAGCCCAGTTGCGGGCGGGGTCAGCTCCTACGAGCAGTACTTC. This chain joins TRBV7-6 and TRBJ2-7; the D gene is possibly TRBD2 (6 bases). The CDR3 consists of 17 residues. V was shortened by 5 bases and J by 0 bases, with 20 bases between the two germline ends. Germline lookup yields CDR1 SGHVS and CDR2 FNYEAQ.

This chain links TRBV7-9 with TRBJ2-1; 10 bases match TRBD1. J was trimmed by 6 bases and V by 5 bases; bases with no gene match: 1. The V gene's germline CDR1 is SEHNR and CDR2 FQNEAQ (reference sequence). The CDR3 has 13 amino acids. As DNA, the CDR3 is TGTGCCAGCAGCAGGGACAGGGGCAATGAGCAGTTCTTC. As protein: CASSRDRGNEQFF.

This rearrangement joins TRBV5-5 to TRBJ2-7; TRBD2 matches 10 bases. J gave up 7 bases and V 3 bases, and 7 bases lay outside the gene matches. Germline V gene data show CDR1 as SGHKS and CDR2 as YYEKEE (reference sequence). There are 14 residues in the CDR3. CDR3 protein: CASSYRLAGGEQYF. In nucleotides, the CDR3 is TGTGCCAGCAGCTACCGACTAGCGGGCGGAGAGCAGTACTTC.